This T cell receptor (beta chain) was identified during a study of T cell responses to AZD1222 COVID-19 vaccine. Assay used: immunoSEQ multiplex PCR; TCRdb lists only in-frame clones, some missing. The sample lists some 50,000 clones, about 86% occurring once. Comments on this clone: Its antigen is still unknown.

Germline CDR1 is SGHVS and CDR2 is FQNEAQ. This CDR3 contains 14 residues. The ends were cut back, 8 bases at V and 1 base at J, with 12 bases in the middle. Study-level findings and limits: There were mostly white British donors and more females than males, and clonal diversity was possibly underestimated. Repertoires were obtained solely post-peak T cell response. Among spike-specific TCRs, nearly half reportedly target unmutated variant regions.

The input for sequencing was peripheral blood, taken on day 0 of AZD1222 vaccination. J is TRBJ1-5 and V is TRBV7-8; D may be TRBD1 (5 bases). The origin of this receptor is an adult in good health. The CDR3 nucleotides read TGTGCCAGCCAAGGCCGGGGGAGCAATCAGCCCCAGCATTTT. Amino acid sequence: CASQGRGSNQPQHF.